This T cell receptor (beta chain) was observed in a study of blood T cell repertoires in COVID-19. The table came from immunoSEQ multiplex PCR; TCRdb's copy has only in-frame clones and leaves some out. The repertoire holds 95,000 to 150,000 clones, with about 74% as singletons. The clonotype comes from a man aged 80 or over with COVID-19, enrolled during active disease. Sequenced input: peripheral blood.

The CDR3 DNA follows: TGTGCCACGTATTTACGACAGGGGGGTAATTCACCCCTCCACTTT. Translated: CATYLRQGGNSPLHF. This chain joins TRBV28 and TRBJ1-6; the match to TRBD1 covers 9 bases. Germline V gene data show CDR1 as MDHEN and CDR2 as SYDVKM. The CDR3 spans 15 residues. Germline trimming cut 10 bases from V and 6 bases from J; bases unmatched to any gene: 10.